These T cell receptor beta chains were read from a single sample in a study of pediatric ulcerative colitis. TCRdb keeps only in-frame clones here, not all; method: immunoSEQ multiplex PCR. The sample includes more than 15,000 clones, about three quarters seen only once; the top ten take around 3.6%. The sample was gut tissue. The receptor source for this set is a girl under 18 with moderate ulcerative colitis. CDR3s include the opening cysteine and the closing phenylalanine or tryptophan. The D gene is left open where the match is weak. Expanded clones are given a class, and other clones once, few, many or no size at all.

TRBJ1-2,TRBV6-5,.,.,TGTGCCAGCAGTCTGGGGTCAGGGGATGGCTACACCTTC,CASSLGSGDGYTF
TRBJ1-6,TRBV27,.,TRBD1,TGTGCCAGCAGTATGACCCCGGACAGGGCCGAGTATAATTCACCCCTCCACTTT,CASSMTPDRAEYNSPLHF
TRBJ2-6,TRBV5-6,few,.,TGTGCCAGCAGCTTGGGGGTTAACTCTGGGGCCAACGTCCTGACTTTC,CASSLGVNSGANVLTF
TRBJ2-7,TRBV7-6,.,TRBD1,TGTGCCAGCAGCAAGCACAGGGGAACCCTCTACGAGCAGTACTTC,CASSKHRGTLYEQYF
TRBJ2-7,TRBV13,.,.,TGTGCCAGCAGCCCTAGTAGGGGGTCTTACGAGCAGTACTTC,CASSPSRGSYEQYF
TRBJ2-4,TRBV6-6,.,.,TGTGCCAGCAGTTACGTTTCGGGGTGGCACATTCAGTACTTC,CASSYVSGWHIQYF
TRBJ1-6,TRBV19,once,.,TGTGCCAGTAGTCCCCACACGAATTCACCCCTCCACTTT,CASSPHTNSPLHF
TRBJ1-1,TRBV7-7,.,.,TGTGCTAGCAGCACGAATGCGAACACTGAAGCTTTCTTT,CASSTNANTEAFF
TRBJ2-7,TRBV6-5,.,.,TGTGCCAGCAGTTACTCGGCGCGGACCTCCTACGGGCAGTACTTC,CASSYSARTSYGQYF
TRBJ1-1,TRBV6-5,few,.,TGTGCCACTCTAGACTGGAACACTGAAGCTTTCTTT,CATLDWNTEAFF
TRBJ2-1,TRBV2,.,.,TGTGTAATGAGCTCCTACAATGAGCAGTTCTTC,CVMSSYNEQFF
TRBJ2-7,TRBV4-1,.,.,TGCGCCAGCAGCCAAGTGTCACCGTTGCTCGGGATAGGCCCATCCTACGAGCAGTACTTC,CASSQVSPLLGIGPSYEQYF
TRBJ1-2,TRBV21-1,.,.,TGTGCCAGCTGCATAGGAGGCTATGGCTACACCTTC,CASCIGGYGYTF
TRBJ2-7,TRBV19,.,TRBD1,TGTGCCAGTACCCAAACAGGGGCCACCTACGAGCAGTACTTC,CASTQTGATYEQYF
TRBJ1-6,TRBV2,.,.,TGTGCCAGCAGTGACCCATGGGGGGCAGGGAGCTCCTATAATTCACCCCTCCACTTT,CASSDPWGAGSSYNSPLHF
TRBJ1-5,TRBV7-8,.,TRBD1,TGTGCCAGCAGCCCTCCGGGACAGGGTAGGCAGCCCCAGCATTTT,CASSPPGQGRQPQHF
TRBJ2-7,TRBV11-2,.,TRBD2,TGTGCCAGCAGCCCGGGTAGGCTAGCGGGAGGCGAGCAGTACTTC,CASSPGRLAGGEQYF
TRBJ1-1,TRBV29-1,few,.,TGCAGCGATCAGCCTAGGAACACTGAAGCTTTCTTT,CSDQPRNTEAFF
TRBJ2-1,TRBV5-1,once,.,TGCGCCAGCAGCTTGGTAGGTCCGGGAGAAGAGCAGTTCTTC,CASSLVGPGEEQFF
TRBJ1-2,TRBV5-1,.,TRBD1,TGCGCCAGCAGCTTGGAGACAGGGGTCGATGGCTACACCTTC,CASSLETGVDGYTF
TRBJ1-6,TRBV11-3,medium-sized,.,TGTGCCAGCAGCTTCAATGGGGATTCACCCCTCCACTTT,CASSFNGDSPLHF
TRBJ1-1,TRBV18,.,TRBD1,TGTGCCAGCTCCCGGATGGCACCTGGACAGGGGGGAAACACTGAAGCTTTCTTT,CASSRMAPGQGGNTEAFF
TRBJ1-2,TRBV19,.,TRBD1,TGTGCCAGTAGTATAGTCGGGACAGGGGGATCCATCTACACCTTC,CASSIVGTGGSIYTF
TRBJ2-7,TRBV7-9,few,TRBD1,TGTGCCAGCAGCTCTAGACAGGGGGGCGAGCAGTACTTC,CASSSRQGGEQYF
TRBJ2-1,TRBV7-3,.,TRBD1,TGTGCCAGCAGCGGAGCCGGGACAGGCTACTACAATGAGCAGTTCTTC,CASSGAGTGYYNEQFF
TRBJ1-6,TRBV5-1,few,.,TGCGCCAGCAGCCGCCGCCAGGGAGGCTCCTATAATTCACCCCTCCACTTT,CASSRRQGGSYNSPLHF
TRBJ1-5,TRBV5-6,.,TRBD1,TGTGCCAGCAGCTTGGGGGGACAGGGGACTCAGCCCCAGCATTTT,CASSLGGQGTQPQHF
TRBJ1-1,TRBV7-9,.,.,TGTGCCAGCAGCGACAGGTCCTACACTGAAGCTTTCTTT,CASSDRSYTEAFF
TRBJ2-5,TRBV5-1,.,.,TGCGCCAGCAGCTTGGCGGGCAGGTCGTACCAAGAGACCCAGTACTTC,CASSLAGRSYQETQYF
TRBJ2-3,TRBV5-4,.,TRBD2,TGTGCCAGCAGCGCGGGACTAGCGGGTAGCACAGATACGCAGTATTTT,CASSAGLAGSTDTQYF
TRBJ1-4,TRBV7-2,.,.,TGTGCCAGCAGCATGACAGCGATGAAAGAAAAACTGTTTTTT,CASSMTAMKEKLFF
TRBJ2-7,TRBV28,.,.,TGTGCCAGCCTGCGAGCGGTCCCCTACGAGCAGTACTTC,CASLRAVPYEQYF
TRBJ2-7,TRBV5-1,.,.,TGCGCCAGCAGCGCCCGAGGGGAAGCGTTCGCCGGCTACGAGCAGTACTTC,CASSARGEAFAGYEQYF
TRBJ2-7,TRBV4-2,.,TRBD2,TGTGCCAGCAGCCAGGGATCGGCGGGAGGTGACGAGCAGTACTTC,CASSQGSAGGDEQYF
TRBJ2-5,TRBV5-5,.,.,TGTGCCAGCAGCTTGGTATCCAGTCGGGCTGAGACCCAGTACTTC,CASSLVSSRAETQYF
TRBJ2-2,TRBV10-3,.,TRBD1,TGTGCCTCATACAGGGGGCTAGACACCGGGGAGCTGTTTTTT,CASYRGLDTGELFF
TRBJ2-2,TRBV19,.,.,TGTGCCAGTAGTACCGGACGGGGTACCGGGGAGCTGTTTTTT,CASSTGRGTGELFF
TRBJ1-2,TRBV5-1,.,.,TGCGCCAGCAGCTTGGTGCAGGAGAGTGGCTACACCTTC,CASSLVQESGYTF
TRBJ2-6,TRBV6-1,.,.,TGTGCCAGCAGTGAAGGCTCTGGGGCCAACGTCCTGACTTTC,CASSEGSGANVLTF
TRBJ1-3,TRBV13,.,.,TGTGCCAGCAGCCTAAAGACAGGACCTAGCTCTGGAAACACCATATATTTT,CASSLKTGPSSGNTIYF
TRBJ2-3,TRBV28,.,TRBD1,TGTGCCAGCAGCAACCCGGGACAGGGTGGGTATTTT,CASSNPGQGGYF
TRBJ2-2,TRBV6-6,.,.,TGTGCCAGCAGTTACTCGGGGGTGGCGACCGGGGAGCTGTTTTTT,CASSYSGVATGELFF
TRBJ1-1,TRBV7-9,.,.,TGTGCCAGCAGCTTAGTGGGCGACACTGAAGCTTTCTTT,CASSLVGDTEAFF